These T cell receptor beta chains were read from a single sample in a study of blood T cell repertoires in COVID-19. Method: immunoSEQ multiplex PCR; TCRdb's copy keeps in-frame clones and lacks some. The table includes 80,000 to 90,000 clones, 79% detected once. Sequences were obtained from peripheral blood. These receptors were taken from a man in his sixties or seventies with acute or convalescent COVID-19. Each CDR3 is given with its conserved first and last residue. The D gene is left open where the match is weak. Where a row states a size, it is once, few, many or the class of an expanded clone; other rows omit it.

v_gene: TRBV9; d_gene: NA; abundance: NA; len: 15; j_gene: TRBJ2-3; CDR3nt: TGTGCCAGCAGCGTAGTAGGAGGCACCACAGATACGCAGTATTTT; CDR3aa: CASSVVGGTTDTQYF
v_gene: TRBV3-1/TRBV3-2; d_gene: NA; abundance: NA; len: 15; j_gene: TRBJ1-6; CDR3nt: TGTGCCAGCAGCCAAGCCGGACAGAATAATTCACCCCTCCACTTT; CDR3aa: CASSQAGQNNSPLHF
v_gene: TRBV6-4; d_gene: NA; abundance: NA; len: 10; j_gene: TRBJ2-1; CDR3nt: TGTGCCGGGGGCCGTTATGAGCAGTTCTTC; CDR3aa: CAGGRYEQFF
v_gene: TRBV7-3; d_gene: NA; abundance: NA; len: 15; j_gene: TRBJ2-3; CDR3nt: TGTGCCAGCAGCTTACTAGGCAGAAACACAGATACGCAGTATTTT; CDR3aa: CASSLLGRNTDTQYF
v_gene: TRBV5-4; d_gene: TRBD2; abundance: NA; len: 16; j_gene: TRBJ2-3; CDR3nt: TGTGCCAGCAGCTACCTAGCGGGGGTGCGCACAGATACGCAGTATTTT; CDR3aa: CASSYLAGVRTDTQYF
v_gene: TRBV7-9; d_gene: NA; abundance: NA; len: 12; j_gene: TRBJ1-1; CDR3nt: TGTGCCAGCAGCCCTGACAGCTTATACGCTTTCTTT; CDR3aa: CASSPDSLYAFF
v_gene: TRBV10-3; d_gene: TRBD1; abundance: few; len: 15; j_gene: TRBJ1-2; CDR3nt: TGTGCCATCAGGGACAGGGAACTATCTAACTATGGCTACACCTTC; CDR3aa: CAIRDRELSNYGYTF
v_gene: TRBV2; d_gene: NA; abundance: few; len: 14; j_gene: TRBJ1-6; CDR3nt: TGTGCCAGCAGTGAAGCTACGGGGTTTTCACCCCTCCACTTT; CDR3aa: CASSEATGFSPLHF
v_gene: TRBV14; d_gene: NA; abundance: NA; len: 17; j_gene: TRBJ1-1; CDR3nt: TGTGCCAGCAGCCAAGAAGTGAGGTCCTACATGAACACTGAAGCTTTCTTT; CDR3aa: CASSQEVRSYMNTEAFF
v_gene: TRBV3-1/TRBV3-2; d_gene: TRBD2; abundance: NA; len: 16; j_gene: TRBJ2-1; CDR3nt: TGTGCCAGCAGCCGGCCTCTAGCGGGAGCTTACAATGAGCAGTTCTTC; CDR3aa: CASSRPLAGAYNEQFF
v_gene: TRBV4-1; d_gene: TRBD2; abundance: NA; len: 16; j_gene: TRBJ2-7; CDR3nt: TGCGCCAGCAGCCAAGACGGTCGGGGGGAATTCTACGAGCAGTACTTC; CDR3aa: CASSQDGRGEFYEQYF
v_gene: TRBV4-1; d_gene: TRBD1; abundance: NA; len: 21; j_gene: TRBJ2-6; CDR3nt: TGCGCCAGCAGCCAACTCTTGGGGGGACAGGGGTCAATCTCTGGGGCCAACGTCCTGACTTTC; CDR3aa: CASSQLLGGQGSISGANVLTF
v_gene: TRBV10-3; d_gene: NA; abundance: NA; len: 13; j_gene: TRBJ1-5; CDR3nt: TGTGCCATCAGTGAGGGACAAAATCAGCCCCAGCATTTT; CDR3aa: CAISEGQNQPQHF
v_gene: TRBV3-1/TRBV3-2; d_gene: TRBD2; abundance: NA; len: 16; j_gene: TRBJ2-3; CDR3nt: TGTGCCAGCAGGACGGGACTAGCGGGGTCCGGAGATACGCAGTATTTT; CDR3aa: CASRTGLAGSGDTQYF
v_gene: TRBV6-4; d_gene: TRBD1; abundance: NA; len: 15; j_gene: TRBJ1-2; CDR3nt: TGTGCCAGCAGTGTGGAGTCGGGACAGGGGGCCCAGGTGACCTTC; CDR3aa: CASSVESGQGAQVTF
v_gene: TRBV5-1; d_gene: NA; abundance: NA; len: 14; j_gene: TRBJ1-6; CDR3nt: TGCGCCAGCAGCTTGGGGCAGGTCTTCGGACCCCTCCACTTT; CDR3aa: CASSLGQVFGPLHF
v_gene: TRBV4-1; d_gene: TRBD2; abundance: NA; len: 15; j_gene: TRBJ2-3; CDR3nt: TGCGCCAGCAGCCAAGTCGGCCTAGCGGGTGATACGCAGTATTTT; CDR3aa: CASSQVGLAGDTQYF
v_gene: TRBV5-1; d_gene: NA; abundance: NA; len: 16; j_gene: TRBJ2-3; CDR3nt: TGCGCCAGCAGCCCCAGGTCGTTCCGGGACACAGATACGCAGTATTTT; CDR3aa: CASSPRSFRDTDTQYF
v_gene: TRBV28; d_gene: NA; abundance: NA; len: 15; j_gene: TRBJ1-1; CDR3nt: TGTGCCAGCAGTCCCCCCGGACACTTGAACACTGAAGCTTTCTTT; CDR3aa: CASSPPGHLNTEAFF
v_gene: TRBV3-1/TRBV3-2; d_gene: NA; abundance: NA; len: 16; j_gene: TRBJ2-7; CDR3nt: TGTGCCAGCAGCCAAGATATAGTGGGGGGATCCTACGAGCAGTACTTC; CDR3aa: CASSQDIVGGSYEQYF
v_gene: TRBV18; d_gene: NA; abundance: NA; len: 13; j_gene: TRBJ2-2; CDR3nt: TGTGCCAGCTCGGACAGGAACACCGGGGAGCTGTTTTTT; CDR3aa: CASSDRNTGELFF
v_gene: TRBV5-1; d_gene: NA; abundance: NA; len: 15; j_gene: TRBJ1-1; CDR3nt: TGCGCCAGCAGCCGGCTGGACAGCAAGAACACTGAAGCTTTCTTT; CDR3aa: CASSRLDSKNTEAFF
v_gene: TRBV10-3; d_gene: NA; abundance: NA; len: 12; j_gene: TRBJ1-1; CDR3nt: TGTGCCATCAGTGCCGGCTTAGCGGAAGCTTTCTTT; CDR3aa: CAISAGLAEAFF
v_gene: TRBV19; d_gene: TRBD1; abundance: NA; len: 14; j_gene: TRBJ1-1; CDR3nt: TGTGCCAACACCAGAGACAGGGATGCCACTGAAGCTTTCTTT; CDR3aa: CANTRDRDATEAFF